This T cell receptor (beta chain) originates from a study of blood T cell repertoires in COVID-19. TCRdb's copy holds only in-frame clones and misses some; the assay was immunoSEQ multiplex PCR. This table holds 250,000 to 300,000 clones, 86% found once. The germline gives CDR1 SGHRS, CDR2 YFSETQ. Trimming stripped 4 bases from V and 3 bases from J, with 13 bases between. The CDR3 sequence is 14 residues long. V gene TRBV5-1 combines with J gene TRBJ1-2, with D maybe TRBD1 (5 bases). The specimen was peripheral blood. This receptor was identified in a woman under 40 with COVID-19, enrolled during active disease. CDR3 sequence: CASSPGGVDYGYTF. As DNA, the CDR3 is TGCGCCAGCAGCCCCGGGGGGGTTGACTATGGCTACACCTTC.